Shown below are 8 T cell receptor beta chains from a single sample sequenced in a study of CD8+ T cells in alopecia areata. Extracted from the samples, RNA was reverse transcribed into cDNA to serve as the sequencing template. Clones were sequenced by immunoSEQ multiplex PCR, and TCRdb holds only the in-frame ones, with some missing. Among 70,000 or so clones listed, approximately 29% were seen once. Treatment denoted: oral pan-JAK inhibitor, 5-10 mg twice daily. The specimen comprised CD8+ T cells sorted from blood, sampled at week 4, from a patient treated with tofacitinib. The receptors stem from a human donor with alopecia areata.

The chain recombines TRBV4-1 with TRBJ2-5, with D hard to call. Germline-derived CDR1 and CDR2 are MGHRA and YSYEKL. This CDR3 has 13 residues. Trimming stripped 1 base from V and 2 bases from J, with 5 bases between. The CDR3 nucleotides are TGCGCCAGCAGCCAAGTCGGACAAGAGACCCAGTACTTC. Translated: CASSQVGQETQYF.

This clone was picked up a small number of times. The chain uses TRBV9 and TRBJ1-1; no definite D call. Trimming stripped 4 bases from V and 2 bases from J, with 6 bases between. Germline CDR1 SGDLS, CDR2 YYNGEE. This CDR3 spans 12 amino acids. The CDR3 protein is CASSTDNTEAFF. CDR3 nucleotides: TGTGCCAGCAGCACCGATAACACTGAAGCTTTCTTT. The variable domain in full, with the rest retrieved from reference TRBV9 and TRBJ1-1, is DSGVTQTPKHLITATGQRVTLRCSPRSGDLSVYWYQQSLDQGLQFLIQYYNGEERAKGNILERFSAQQFPDLHSELNLSSLELGDSALYFCASSTDNTEAFFGQGTRLTVV.

This clone was counted between two and nine times. The V gene is TRBV5-1, the J gene TRBJ2-1, with 8 bases aligning to TRBD1. With V trimmed by 4 bases and J by 4 bases, 4 bases remained unmatched. The CDR3 covers 14 residues. Germline CDR1 and CDR2: SGHRS and YFSETQ. The CDR3 sequence: CASSPGTGYNEQFF. The CDR3 DNA follows: TGCGCCAGCAGCCCCGGGACAGGTTACAATGAGCAGTTCTTC.

The V call is TRBV29-1, the J call TRBJ1-2; 8 positions agree with TRBD1. The J segment lost 7 bases and the V segment lost 7 bases, leaving 8 bases of the junction unmatched. The CDR3 has 12 residues. Germline V gene lookup returns CDR1 SQVTM and CDR2 ANQGSEA. CDR3 DNA: TGCAGCGCCCCGGACAGGGCTGGTGGCTACACCTTC. Amino acid sequence: CSAPDRAGGYTF. Complete variable domain (other parts from reference TRBV29-1 and TRBJ1-2): SAVISQKPSRDICQRGTSLTIQCQVDSQVTMMFWYRQQPGQSLTLIATANQGSEATYESGFVIDKFPISRPNLTFSTLTVSNMSPEDSSIYLCSAPDRAGGYTFGSGTRLTVV.

This clone was observed a few times. The rearrangement joins TRBV29-1 to TRBJ1-2; D ambiguous. The CDR3 has 14 amino acids. The germline CDR1 and CDR2 sequences are SQVTM and ANQGSEA. V shed 6 bases and J shed 5 bases, with 19 bases lying between them. As DNA, the CDR3 is TGCAGCGTCGATTACGCGTGGGAAACGTATGGCTACACCTTC. Its protein product is CSVDYAWETYGYTF.

This clone was counted ten times or more. The chain combines TRBV7-2 with TRBJ2-7; the match to TRBD1 covers 8 bases. V lost 3 bases to trimming and J lost 3 bases; unmatched junction nucleotides: 7. Germline CDR1 and CDR2: SGHTA and FQGNSA. The CDR3 length is 15 residues. The CDR3 region has the DNA TGTGCCAGCAGCTTTTCGGACAGGGAACACTACGAGCAGTACTTC. Translation gives CASSFSDREHYEQYF.

The chain carries TRBV27 and TRBJ2-1, with TRBD1 matching 11 bases. The CDR3 spans 14 residues. Losses at the gene ends were 6 bases for V and 8 bases for J; bases not matched to a gene: 6. CDR1 and CDR2 (germline): MNHEY, SMNVEV (reference sequence). The chain's CDR3 is CASRRTGGRDEQFF. CDR3 DNA sequence: TGTGCCAGCAGGAGGACAGGGGGCAGGGATGAGCAGTTCTTC.

This clone was detected only a few times. The chain employs TRBV29-1 and TRBJ2-1; unclear D gene. Germline assignment: CDR1 SQVTM and CDR2 ANQGSEA. V dropped 4 bases and J dropped 10 bases, with 11 bases sitting between them. CDR3 length: 11 amino acids. The CDR3 DNA sequence: TGCAGCGTTGCCCTCAACCGGGAGCAGTTCTTC. It yields the protein CSVALNREQFF.